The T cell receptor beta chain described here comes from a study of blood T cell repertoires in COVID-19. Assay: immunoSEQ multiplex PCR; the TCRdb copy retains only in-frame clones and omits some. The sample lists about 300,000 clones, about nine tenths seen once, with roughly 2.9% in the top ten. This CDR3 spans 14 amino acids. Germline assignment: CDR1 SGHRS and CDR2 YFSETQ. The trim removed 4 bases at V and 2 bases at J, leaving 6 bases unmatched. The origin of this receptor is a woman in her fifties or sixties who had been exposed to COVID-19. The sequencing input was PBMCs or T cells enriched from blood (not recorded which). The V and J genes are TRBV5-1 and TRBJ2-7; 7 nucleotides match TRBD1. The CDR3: CASSMGTATYEQYF. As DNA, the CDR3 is TGCGCCAGCAGCATGGGGACAGCAACCTACGAGCAGTACTTC.